The 2 T cell receptor beta chains below come from one sample, sequenced in a study of T cells in Graves' hyperthyroidism and ophthalmopathy. TCR beta CDR3 sequences were amplified from RNA transcripts. First-round RT-PCR with HTBI primers amplified the TCR CDR3 region. TCRdb passed the multiplex PCR reads through MiXCR, listing each CDR3 protein once. The table records some 370,000 distinct CDR3 sequences, roughly an eighth of them present only once. Sequences were obtained from blood. Receptor source: a man over 45 with Graves' ophthalmopathy.

This clonotype came up a few times. DNA of the CDR3: TGCAGTGCTAGAGTTGTTGGGTTGGCAGGGCGAACCTACGAGCAGTACTTC. Its translation: CSARVVGLAGRTYEQYF. The V gene is TRBV20-1, the J gene TRBJ2-7; the D gene is possibly TRBD1 (5 bases). The V and J ends lost 1 base and 2 bases respectively, with 21 bases between them. The CDR3 runs 17 residues. CDR1 and CDR2 (germline): DFQATT, SNEGSKA (reference sequence).

There are a few counts of this clonotype. V and J are TRBV24-1 and TRBJ2-5; no definite D call. CDR3 length: 14 amino acids. CDR1 is KGHDR and CDR2 is SFDVKD in the germline V gene. Trimming removed 0 bases from V and 4 bases from J, with 8 bases in between. The DNA for the CDR3 is TGTGCCACCAGTGATTTGGGGCAGGCAGAGACCCAGTACTTC. Protein: CATSDLGQAETQYF.